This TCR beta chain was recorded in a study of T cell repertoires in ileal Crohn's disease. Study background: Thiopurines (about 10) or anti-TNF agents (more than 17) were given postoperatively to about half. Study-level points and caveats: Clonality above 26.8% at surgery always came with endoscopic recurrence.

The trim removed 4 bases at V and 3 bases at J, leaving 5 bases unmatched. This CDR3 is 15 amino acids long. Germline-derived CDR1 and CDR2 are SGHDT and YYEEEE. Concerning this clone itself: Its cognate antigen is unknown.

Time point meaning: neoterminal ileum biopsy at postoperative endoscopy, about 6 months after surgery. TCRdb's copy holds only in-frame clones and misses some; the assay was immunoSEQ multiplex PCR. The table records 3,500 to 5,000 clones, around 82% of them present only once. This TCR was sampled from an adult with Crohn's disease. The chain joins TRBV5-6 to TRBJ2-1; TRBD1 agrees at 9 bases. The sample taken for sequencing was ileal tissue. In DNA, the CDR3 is TGTGCCAGCAGCCCGACGGGACAGGGCTACAATGAGCAGTTCTTC. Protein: CASSPTGQGYNEQFF.